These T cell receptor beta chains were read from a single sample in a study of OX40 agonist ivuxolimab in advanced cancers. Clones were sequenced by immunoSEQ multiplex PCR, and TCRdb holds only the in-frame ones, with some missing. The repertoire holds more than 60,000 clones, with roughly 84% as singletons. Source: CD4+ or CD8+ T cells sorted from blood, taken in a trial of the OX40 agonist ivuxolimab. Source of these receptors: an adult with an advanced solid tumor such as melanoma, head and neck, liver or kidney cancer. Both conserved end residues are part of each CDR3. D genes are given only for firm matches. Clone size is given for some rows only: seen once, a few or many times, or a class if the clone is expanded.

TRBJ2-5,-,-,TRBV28,CASGSSTQYF,TGTGCCAGCGGCTCTTCGACCCAGTACTTC
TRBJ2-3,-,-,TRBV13,CASSRILTDTQYF,TGTGCCAGCAGCCGCATCCTCACAGATACGCAGTATTTT
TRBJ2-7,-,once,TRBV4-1,CASSQDSLEQPFYEQYF,TGCGCCAGCAGCCAAGACTCTTTAGAACAGCCCTTCTACGAGCAGTACTTC
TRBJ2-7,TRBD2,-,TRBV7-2,CASSLLRGENEQYF,TGTGCCAGCAGCTTACTGCGGGGGGAAAACGAGCAGTACTTC
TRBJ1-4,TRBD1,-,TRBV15,CATSRERTGAEKLFF,TGTGCCACCAGCAGAGAAAGGACAGGGGCTGAAAAACTGTTTTTT
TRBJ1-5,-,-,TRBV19,CATVKGVDQPQHF,TGTGCCACCGTTAAGGGGGTAGATCAGCCCCAGCATTTT
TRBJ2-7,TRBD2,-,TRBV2,CASREQRLAASYEQYF,TGTGCCAGCAGAGAACAAAGACTAGCGGCCTCCTACGAGCAGTACTTC
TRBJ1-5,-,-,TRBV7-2,CASSLAGRGPQHF,TGTGCCAGCAGCTTAGCCGGTCGCGGGCCCCAGCATTTT
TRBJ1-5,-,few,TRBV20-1,CSKQGNQPQHF,TGCAGTAAGCAGGGGAATCAGCCCCAGCATTTT
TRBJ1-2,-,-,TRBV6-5,CASSVAQGYGYTF,TGTGCCAGCAGTGTCGCTCAGGGCTATGGCTACACCTTC
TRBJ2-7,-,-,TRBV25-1,CASSYYDEQYF,TGTGCCAGCAGTTATTACGACGAGCAGTACTTC
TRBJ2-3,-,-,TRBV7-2,CASTLDLSTDTQYF,TGTGCCAGCACCCTGGACCTCAGCACAGATACGCAGTATTTT
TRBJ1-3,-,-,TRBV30,CAWSLGLGGNTIYF,TGTGCCTGGAGTCTGGGCTTGGGTGGAAACACCATATATTTT
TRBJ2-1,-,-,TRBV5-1,CASSPQGGSYNEQFF,TGCGCCAGCAGCCCACAGGGCGGCTCCTACAATGAGCAGTTCTTC
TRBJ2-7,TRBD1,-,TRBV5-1,CASSLGTGNIPYEQYF,TGCGCCAGCAGCTTGGGGACAGGGAATATCCCCTACGAGCAGTACTTC
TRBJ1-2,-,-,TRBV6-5,CASSKAAPYGYTF,TGTGCCAGCAGTAAGGCCGCTCCCTATGGCTACACCTTC
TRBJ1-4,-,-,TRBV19,CASSIGRANEKLFF,TGTGCCAGTAGCATCGGCAGGGCTAATGAAAAACTGTTTTTT
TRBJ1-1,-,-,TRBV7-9,CASSLIQGAEAFF,TGTGCCAGCAGCTTGATACAGGGAGCTGAAGCTTTCTTT
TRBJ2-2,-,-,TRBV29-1,CSVEEAGKGTGELFF,TGCAGCGTTGAAGAGGCAGGGAAGGGCACCGGGGAGCTGTTTTTT
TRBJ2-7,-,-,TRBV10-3,CATSLFVGGGYEQYF,TGTGCCACCAGTCTCTTTGTAGGGGGGGGCTACGAGCAGTACTTC
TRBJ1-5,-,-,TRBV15,CATSRRQVNQPQHF,TGTGCCACCAGCAGACGACAGGTAAATCAGCCCCAGCATTTT
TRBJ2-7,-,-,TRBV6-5,CASSYASLRGYEQYF,TGTGCCAGCAGTTATGCTAGCCTGAGAGGATACGAGCAGTACTTC
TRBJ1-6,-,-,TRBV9,CASSGGLGSPLHF,TGTGCCAGCAGCGGAGGTTTAGGTTCACCCCTCCACTTT
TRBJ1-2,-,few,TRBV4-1,CASTGDVARGNYGYTF,TGCGCCAGCACGGGGGATGTCGCCAGGGGAAACTATGGCTACACCTTC
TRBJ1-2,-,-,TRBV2,CASSDKGLGAGYTF,TGTGCCAGCAGTGACAAGGGGTTAGGGGCGGGCTACACCTTC
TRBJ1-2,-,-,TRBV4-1,CASSQALGGNREGYGYTF,TGCGCCAGCAGCCAAGCTCTAGGAGGAAACAGGGAAGGTTATGGCTACACCTTC
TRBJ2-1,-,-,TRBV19,CASIYGARTFF,TGTGCCAGTATATATGGGGCCCGCACGTTCTTC
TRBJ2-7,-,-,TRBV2,CASSEDRDDGSYEQYF,TGTGCCAGCAGCGAGGATAGGGACGACGGCTCCTACGAGCAGTACTTC
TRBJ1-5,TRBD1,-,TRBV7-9,CASSQTGFQPQHF,TGTGCCAGCAGCCAGACAGGGTTTCAGCCCCAGCATTTT
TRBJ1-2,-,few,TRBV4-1,CASSPGIPRRSHYGYTF,TGCGCCAGCAGCCCCGGGATCCCTAGGCGGTCCCACTATGGCTACACCTTC
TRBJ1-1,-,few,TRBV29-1,CSAGTPNTEAFF,TGCAGCGCCGGGACACCTAACACTGAAGCTTTCTTT
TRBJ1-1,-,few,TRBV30,CAWSVQSGMQNTEAFF,TGTGCCTGGAGTGTACAGAGCGGCATGCAGAACACTGAAGCTTTCTTT
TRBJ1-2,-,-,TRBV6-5,CASSYELSYGYTF,TGTGCCAGCAGTTACGAACTAAGCTATGGCTACACCTTC
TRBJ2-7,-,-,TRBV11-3,CASSLRLGEQYF,TGTGCCAGCAGCTTAAGGTTGGGCGAGCAGTACTTC
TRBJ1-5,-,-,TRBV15,CATSRDFPRGRGNQPQHF,TGTGCCACCAGCAGAGATTTCCCCAGGGGAAGGGGCAATCAGCCCCAGCATTTT
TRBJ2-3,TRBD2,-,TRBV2,CASLAGGRTDTQYF,TGTGCCAGCTTAGCGGGGGGGCGCACAGATACGCAGTATTTT
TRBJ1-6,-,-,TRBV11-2,CASSSLRDGDSPLHF,TGTGCCAGCAGCTCACTTCGGGACGGTGATTCACCCCTCCACTTT
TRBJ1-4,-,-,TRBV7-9,CASSLAGANEKLFF,TGTGCCAGCAGCTTAGCGGGGGCTAATGAAAAACTGTTTTTT
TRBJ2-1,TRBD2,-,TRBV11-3,CASSLDAASGAYNEQFF,TGTGCCAGCAGCTTAGATGCGGCTAGCGGAGCCTACAATGAGCAGTTCTTC
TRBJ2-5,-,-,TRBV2,CASRPGRLQETQYF,TGTGCCAGCAGGCCGGGACGACTCCAAGAGACCCAGTACTTC
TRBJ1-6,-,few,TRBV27,CASNAVGTGNSPLHF,TGTGCCAGCAACGCCGTCGGGACGGGGAATTCACCCCTCCACTTT
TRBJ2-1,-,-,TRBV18,CASSPPHNEQFF,TGTGCCAGCTCACCTCCCCACAATGAGCAGTTCTTC